Presented here are 2 T cell receptor beta chains from one specimen sequenced in a study of blood T cell repertoires in COVID-19. Here immunoSEQ multiplex PCR was the method, and the copy in TCRdb shows in-frame clones only, minus some. The table includes around 220,000 clones, about 80% detected once. Material for sequencing was peripheral blood. The receptors derive from an elderly woman with COVID-19, enrolled during active disease.

The gene calls are TRBV5-8 and TRBJ2-3, with 8 positions matching TRBD2. Per germline, CDR1 SGHTS and CDR2 YDEGEE. The V segment lost 3 bases and the J segment 3 bases; nucleotides outside the gene matches: 9. The CDR3 totals 16 residues. For the CDR3, the DNA is TGTGCCAGCAGCTCCAGGACTAGCATATCTACAGATACGCAGTATTTT. It yields the protein CASSSRTSISTDTQYF. Drawing the rest from reference TRBV5-8 and TRBJ2-3, the complete variable domain is EAGVTQSPTHLIKTRGQQATLRCSPISGHTSVYWYQQALGLGLQFLLWYDEGEERNRGNFPPRFSGRQFPNYSSELNVNALELEDSALYLCASSSRTSISTDTQYFGPGTRLTVL.

V is TRBV6-5 and J is TRBJ2-1, with 9 bases fitting TRBD2. J gave up 11 bases and V 1 base, and 9 bases lay outside the gene matches. CDR3 length: 15 amino acids. CDR1 MNHEY and CDR2 SVGAGI come from the germline V gene. CDR3: CASSYFGGRDGKQFF. For the CDR3, the DNA is TGTGCCAGCAGTTACTTTGGCGGGAGGGATGGAAAGCAGTTCTTC.